This T cell receptor beta chain was recorded in a study of blood T cell repertoires in COVID-19. Study-wide context: Whether acute or convalescent, the COVID-19 samples came from the United States, Italy and Spain. The cDNA or gDNA used as material had been derived from T cells, B-cell-depleted T cells, or PBMCs.

In the authors' workflow: Reference gene primers were amplified, and this amplification served to estimate nucleated cell counts. Only in-frame clones appear in the TCRdb table, and some are missing; sequencing was by immunoSEQ multiplex PCR. V, J and clone size derive from that table, while D and trimming were established from the DNA sequence. The repertoire includes roughly 9,400 clones, roughly four fifths of them detected once, and around 37% sits in the top ten. A few counts support this clone. The clonotype was recovered from a human donor in a cohort sampled during active COVID-19. The sequencing sample was made of peripheral blood.

CDR3 nucleotide sequence: TGTGCCAGCAGTGCGCGGATCGGACAGAACTATGGCTACACCTTC. Its protein is CASSARIGQNYGYTF. The gene calls are TRBV2 and TRBJ1-2; D is perhaps TRBD1 (6 bases). The germline V gene has CDR1 SNHLY and CDR2 FYNNEI. V was pared by 4 bases and J by 2 bases, with 14 bases between. There are 15 residues in the CDR3.